Listed below are T cell receptor beta chains from one sample, sequenced in a study of shared clonotypes between healthy human individuals. Libraries were prepared by immunoSEQ multiplex PCR; TCRdb keeps only in-frame clonotypes and omits some of them. The data show under 150,000 clones, more than 65% seen once. The sequenced material came from memory CD8+ T cells sorted from blood. The receptors originated from a woman in her thirties in good health. The CDR3 runs from the conserved cysteine through the conserved F or W. Each record gives: clone size, D gene, V gene, J gene, CDR3 protein, CDR3 DNA. A D gene is named only where the DNA matches it firmly. Clone sizes are given selectively: once, few, many, or a class where the clone is expanded.

>few|.|TRBV2|TRBJ1-1
CASSQSFGSNTEAFF
TGTGCCAGCAGTCAATCATTTGGGTCGAACACTGAAGCTTTCTTT
>.|TRBD1|TRBV29-1|TRBJ1-5
CSALTGIGQPQHF
TGCAGCGCCCTGACAGGGATTGGTCAGCCCCAGCATTTT
>.|.|TRBV16|TRBJ2-7
CASSLGHSSYEQYF
TGTGCCAGCAGCCTCGGACATAGCTCCTACGAGCAGTACTTC
>.|.|TRBV4-1|TRBJ2-1
CASSRGLSSYNEQFF
TGCGCCAGCAGCCGCGGACTATCCTCCTACAATGAGCAGTTCTTC
>.|TRBD2|TRBV4-1|TRBJ2-5
CASSLNTGLARQQYF
TGCGCCAGCAGCCTTAACACGGGACTAGCGAGACAGCAGTACTTC
>.|TRBD2|TRBV6-1|TRBJ2-7
CASSEAGLASYEQYF
TGTGCCAGCAGTGAAGCGGGACTAGCATCCTACGAGCAGTACTTC
>.|TRBD1|TRBV7-9|TRBJ2-4
CASSSISVRGTKNIQYF
TGTGCCAGCAGCTCAATTAGCGTCAGGGGGACCAAAAACATTCAGTACTTC
>.|.|TRBV5-3|TRBJ1-1
CARSQYTPQGGACTEAFF
TGTGCCAGAAGCCAATACACCCCCCAGGGAGGTGCTTGCACTGAAGCTTTCTTT
>.|.|TRBV5-6|TRBJ1-4
CASSLTGGGGSNEKLFF
TGTGCCAGCAGCTTAACAGGCGGCGGGGGATCTAATGAAAAACTGTTTTTT
>few|TRBD1|TRBV6-1|TRBJ2-7
CASTRPRTGGLVQYF
TGTGCCAGCACCCGGCCCCGGACAGGGGGTTTGGTGCAGTACTTC
>once|.|TRBV28|TRBJ2-3
CASSPWTPDEGTDTQYF
TGTGCCAGCAGTCCATGGACTCCGGACGAGGGCACAGATACGCAGTATTTT
>few|.|TRBV19|TRBJ1-1
CASSLISNTEAFF
TGTGCCAGTAGTTTAATATCGAACACTGAAGCTTTCTTT
>.|.|TRBV6-6|TRBJ1-4
CASRAPEKLFF
TGTGCCAGCAGGGCCCCTGAAAAACTGTTTTTT
>.|TRBD1|TRBV5-8|TRBJ1-1
CASSWQGGTEAFF
TGTGCCAGCAGCTGGCAGGGGGGCACTGAAGCTTTCTTT
>.|.|TRBV5-1|TRBJ1-4
CASSLGLENEKLFF
TGCGCCAGCAGCTTGGGTCTGGAGAATGAAAAACTGTTTTTT
>many|.|TRBV7-2|TRBJ2-7
CASSLVVLSYEQYF
TGTGCCAGCAGCTTAGTAGTTTTATCCTACGAGCAGTACTTC
>once|.|TRBV5-1|TRBJ1-2
CASSFWDDQSYGYTF
TGCGCCAGCAGCTTTTGGGACGATCAGTCGTATGGCTACACCTTC
>.|.|TRBV7-8|TRBJ2-5
CASSLRGLGVKTQYF
TGTGCCAGCAGCTTGAGAGGACTTGGTGTGAAGACCCAGTACTTC
>.|.|TRBV18|TRBJ2-2
CASSSAGEPTGELFF
TGTGCCAGCTCCTCAGCAGGGGAGCCCACCGGGGAGCTGTTTTTT
>.|.|TRBV5-4|TRBJ2-3
CASSLDGGFTDTQYF
TGTGCCAGCAGCTTGGATGGCGGGTTCACAGATACGCAGTATTTT
>.|.|TRBV6-1|TRBJ1-2
CASRTPGFYGYTF
TGTGCCAGCAGAACCCCCGGATTTTATGGCTACACCTTC
>.|TRBD2|TRBV19|TRBJ2-1
CASSRRSGYYNEQFF
TGTGCCAGTAGTCGACGTAGCGGGTATTACAATGAGCAGTTCTTC
>medium-sized|.|TRBV2|TRBJ2-7
CASSGGSTDSSFIYEQYF
TGTGCCAGCAGTGGAGGGTCTACCGACAGTAGCTTCATCTACGAGCAGTACTTC
>many|.|TRBV6-4|TRBJ1-4
CARDRGAKGEKLFF
TGTGCCAGGGACCGGGGGGCGAAGGGTGAAAAACTGTTTTTT
>few|.|TRBV9|TRBJ2-2
CASKIQSTGELFF
TGTGCCAGCAAGATCCAGTCCACCGGGGAGCTGTTTTTT
>once|.|TRBV14|TRBJ1-1
CASSQAREWNTEAFF
TGTGCCAGCAGCCAAGCTAGGGAATGGAACACTGAAGCTTTCTTT
>many|.|TRBV7-9|TRBJ2-1
CASSLELDEQFF
TGTGCCAGCAGCTTAGAGTTGGATGAGCAGTTCTTC
>.|TRBD1|TRBV29-1|TRBJ2-1
CSVSGTGDYNEQFF
TGCAGCGTCTCCGGGACAGGGGATTACAATGAGCAGTTCTTC
>.|.|TRBV28|TRBJ1-2
CASSPNPNRDTVPYGYTF
TGTGCCAGCAGTCCTAATCCAAACCGGGACACCGTCCCGTACGGCTACACCTTC
>.|TRBD2|TRBV13|TRBJ2-7
CASSRTSGSYEQYF
TGTGCCAGCAGCCGGACTAGCGGGTCCTACGAGCAGTACTTC
>.|.|TRBV4-2|TRBJ1-5
CASSQDPYRETTNQPQHF
TGTGCCAGCAGCCAAGATCCGTACCGGGAGACTACCAATCAGCCCCAGCATTTT
>.|TRBD2|TRBV7-9|TRBJ2-1
CASSPRGGSSYNEQFF
TGTGCCAGCAGCCCACGGGGGGGCAGCTCCTACAATGAGCAGTTCTTC
>.|TRBD2|TRBV2|TRBJ2-1
CASSEGQREFGEQFF
TGTGCCAGCAGTGAAGGCCAGCGGGAGTTCGGTGAGCAGTTCTTC
>.|.|TRBV6-1|TRBJ2-6
CASSEEDSGANVLTF
TGTGCCAGCAGTGAGGAAGACTCTGGGGCCAACGTCCTGACTTTC
>.|TRBD2|TRBV5-1|TRBJ2-7
CASTGLASYEQYF
TGCGCCAGCACAGGACTAGCGTCCTACGAGCAGTACTTC
>.|.|TRBV28|TRBJ2-7
CASSRTGSREQYF
TGTGCCAGCAGTCGGACGGGTTCTCGGGAGCAGTACTTC
>.|.|TRBV6-6|TRBJ2-7
CASSYTGGLGYEQYF
TGTGCCAGCAGTTACACCGGGGGTCTAGGCTACGAGCAGTACTTC
>few|TRBD2|TRBV6-6|TRBJ2-1
CASSSGTSGGDEQFF
TGTGCCAGCAGCTCCGGGACTAGCGGGGGGGATGAGCAGTTCTTC
>once|.|TRBV27|TRBJ1-4
CASSPWPNEKLFF
TGTGCCAGCAGTCCCTGGCCTAATGAAAAACTGTTTTTT
>.|TRBD1|TRBV5-1|TRBJ1-2
CASTPGTEFGYGYTF
TGCGCCAGCACCCCCGGGACAGAGTTTGGCTATGGCTACACCTTC
>few|.|TRBV21-1|TRBJ2-6
CASSDTGTGGSGANVLTF
TGTGCCAGCAGCGACACCGGGACAGGGGGTTCTGGGGCCAACGTCCTGACTTTC
>.|.|TRBV2|TRBJ2-7
CASSEALRVTYEQYF
TGTGCCAGCAGTGAAGCGCTTAGGGTGACCTACGAGCAGTACTTC
>.|TRBD1|TRBV19|TRBJ1-2
CASSMGMTGDYGYTF
TGTGCCAGTAGTATGGGGATGACAGGGGACTATGGCTACACCTTC
>.|TRBD1|TRBV29-1|TRBJ1-3
CSVQGGSGNTIYF
TGCAGCGTTCAGGGGGGTTCTGGAAACACCATATATTTT
>.|TRBD1|TRBV4-1|TRBJ2-3
CASSPGRIRGTSTDTQYF
TGCGCCAGCAGCCCAGGCCGCATCAGGGGGACAAGCACAGATACGCAGTATTTT
>many|TRBD1|TRBV25-1|TRBJ2-7
CASSTHRTGGWDYEQYF
TGTGCCAGCAGTACCCATAGGACAGGGGGCTGGGACTACGAGCAGTACTTC
>.|.|TRBV5-1|TRBJ2-2
CASKLTQNTGELFF
TGCGCCAGCAAGTTGACACAGAACACCGGGGAGCTGTTTTTT
>.|.|TRBV10-3|TRBJ1-2
CAISESGPNYGYTF
TGTGCCATCAGTGAGTCGGGTCCAAACTATGGCTACACCTTC
>.|.|TRBV2|TRBJ2-7
CASSESMSAEQYF
TGTGCCAGCAGTGAAAGTATGTCCGCCGAGCAGTACTTC
>once|TRBD2|TRBV6-1|TRBJ2-1
CASSEPPGGANEQFF
TGTGCCAGCAGTGAACCGCCCGGGGGGGCGAATGAGCAGTTCTTC
>.|.|TRBV6-1|TRBJ2-7
CASSEYGGSSYEQYF
TGTGCCAGCAGTGAATACGGCGGAAGCTCCTACGAGCAGTACTTC
>.|.|TRBV7-9|TRBJ2-1
CASSPSGIYNEQFF
TGTGCCAGCAGTCCCTCCGGGATTTACAATGAGCAGTTCTTC
>.|.|TRBV27|TRBJ2-1
CASSPLPASDEQFF
TGTGCCAGCAGTCCCCTTCCCGCGAGCGATGAGCAGTTCTTC
>once|.|TRBV6-6|TRBJ2-3
CASSSEGLGTDTQYF
TGTGCCAGCAGTTCGGAGGGCCTGGGCACAGATACGCAGTATTTT
>.|.|TRBV7-9|TRBJ2-1
CASSFSGRLNEQFF
TGTGCCAGCAGCTTTTCCGGCAGGCTCAATGAGCAGTTCTTC